This T cell receptor (beta chain) was profiled in a study of blood T cell repertoires in COVID-19. About the research overall: PBMCs, B-cell-depleted T cells, or T cells provided the cDNA or gDNA that made up the material.

Using immunoSEQ multiplex PCR, the repertoire was profiled, and TCRdb retains in-frame clones only, with some absent. The repertoire holds approximately 300,000 clones, 85% seen once, with approximately 1.9% in the top ten. Recruits, aged roughly 18 to 89 years, lived in under 25 US areas. Germline V gives CDR1 SGHDN, CDR2 FVKESK. V shed 4 bases and J 4 bases; nucleotides not matched to a gene: 9. This CDR3 comprises 17 residues. The chain combines TRBV14 with TRBJ2-2, with TRBD1 identical over 10 bases. The receptor was isolated from a woman aged 30 to 39 who had been exposed to COVID-19. Sequencing was carried out using PBMCs or T cells enriched from blood (not recorded which). DNA for the CDR3: TGTGCCAGCAGCCGAATCCCGGGACAGGGGCTCACCGGGGAGCTGTTTTTT. Translation gives CASSRIPGQGLTGELFF.